Following are 12 T cell receptor beta chains from one sample sequenced in a study of T cell responses to AZD1222 COVID-19 vaccine. This table comes from immunoSEQ multiplex PCR, and its TCRdb copy is limited to in-frame clones, with some not included. The repertoire holds roughly 100,000 clones, with 85% to 90% as singletons. Sequenced material: peripheral blood, taken on day 0 of AZD1222 vaccination. These TCRs come from an adult in good health.

This clone was seen more than once but under ten times. The V call is TRBV24-1, the J call TRBJ2-1; D unclear. Germline CDR1 is KGHDR and CDR2 is SFDVKD. V gave up 9 bases and J gave up 0 bases, with 11 bases separating them. CDR3 size: 14 residues. The CDR3 nucleotides are TGTGCCACCGCCCGTGCCGACTCCTACAATGAGCAGTTCTTC. It translates to CATARADSYNEQFF.

This rearrangement joins TRBV21-1 to TRBJ2-5; the table's D call, TRBD2, has no DNA check behind it. TRBV21-1 is a recognized pseudogene. This CDR3 region has 14 residues. In DNA, the CDR3 is TGTGCCAGCAGCCCATCAGGGGAGGGAGAGACCCAGTACTTC. Residues: CASSPSGEGETQYF.

The J gene is TRBJ2-1, the V gene TRBV18; 10 bases agree with TRBD2. The V gene end was trimmed by 4 bases and the J gene end by 2 bases; junction bases not matched to a gene: 5. This CDR3 spans 16 amino acids. The germline gives CDR1 KGHSH, CDR2 LQKENI. The CDR3 is CASSQPGTSAYNEQFF. The CDR3 DNA is TGTGCCAGCTCACAACCCGGGACTAGCGCCTACAATGAGCAGTTCTTC.

V is TRBV10-3 and J is TRBJ1-5, with TRBD1 matching 12 bases. Per the germline V gene, CDR1 is ENHRY and CDR2 is SYGVKD. The CDR3 loop spans 17 amino acids. V shed 10 bases, J shed 2 bases, and the junction held 12 bases outside the gene matches. CDR3: CATGGQGAMNGNQPQHF. CDR3 DNA sequence: TGTGCCACAGGGGGACAGGGGGCAATGAATGGCAATCAGCCCCAGCATTTT.

The V gene is TRBV9, the J gene TRBJ2-1; 8 bases line up with TRBD1. This CDR3 contains 17 residues. After removal of 3 bases from V and 7 bases from J, the junction contained 15 bases not matched to a gene. The germline V gene encodes CDR1 SGDLS and CDR2 YYNGEE. CDR3 DNA sequence: TGTGCCAGCAGCGCCGAGGCCGGGACAGGTGCTTGGAATGAGCAGTTCTTC. This gives the protein CASSAEAGTGAWNEQFF.

This clone was detected once. The V and J genes are TRBV19 and TRBJ1-3; possible D gene TRBD1, 5 bases. V was shortened by 4 bases and J by 5 bases, with 12 bases between the two germline ends. Germline CDR1 reads LNHDA; CDR2 reads SQIVND (reference sequence). CDR3 size: 14 residues. This chain's CDR3 is CASSNSQGRNTIYF. In DNA, the CDR3 is TGTGCCAGTAGTAATTCCCAGGGAAGAAACACCATATATTTT.

About this clone: The identical CDR3 is also encoded by other nucleotide sequences in the sample. This chain joins TRBV19 and TRBJ2-1, with TRBD2 matching over 7 bases. From germline, CDR1 is LNHDA and CDR2 SQIVND (reference sequence). The ends lost 4 bases at V and 3 bases at J; junction bases unmatched: 3. The CDR3 contains 14 residues. CDR3 nucleotides: TGTGCCAGTAGTACTGGCGGGAGCTACAATGAGCAGTTCTTC. Its translation: CASSTGGSYNEQFF.

The chain joins TRBV11-2 to TRBJ1-4; TRBD1 matches 7 bases. V lost 5 bases and J lost 0; bases outside the gene matches: 6. The CDR3 has 16 residues. Germline CDR1 SGHAT, CDR2 FQNNGV. The CDR3 region is CASSPRTGATNEKLFF. Written as DNA, the CDR3 is TGTGCCAGCAGCCCACGAACAGGGGCAACTAATGAAAAACTGTTTTTT.

The rearrangement uses TRBV10-2 and TRBJ2-2; no reliable D call. With 7 bases removed from V and 0 bases from J, the gap between germline ends came to 9 bases. Germline CDR1 is WSHSY and CDR2 is SAAADI. This CDR3 is 14 amino acids long. The CDR3 DNA sequence: TGCGCCAGCAAAGGGCATCCGAACACCGGGGAGCTGTTTTTT. This codes for CASKGHPNTGELFF.

This clone was counted only a few times. The chain links TRBV19 to TRBJ1-2; 7 positions agree with TRBD1. There are 14 residues in the CDR3. V gave up 4 bases and J gave up 3 bases; unmatched junction bases: 5. Germline V lookup: CDR1 LNHDA, CDR2 SQIVND (reference sequence). CDR3 amino acids: CASSRDRVYYGYTF. The CDR3 DNA reads as TGTGCCAGTAGTAGAGACAGGGTCTACTATGGCTACACCTTC.

The chain is built from TRBV12-5 and TRBJ2-1; D unclear. CDR1 and CDR2 from the germline V gene are LGHNT and FRNRAP. V was trimmed by 6 bases and J by 12 bases, leaving 12 bases between them. This CDR3 has 11 residues. CDR3 bases: TGTGCTAGTGGGGTAGAGCTCCTGCAGTTCTTC. This codes for CASGVELLQFF.

The chain has TRBV7-2 and TRBJ1-4; 7 bases are a match to TRBD1. The CDR3 totals 14 residues. Germline V gene data show CDR1 as SGHTA and CDR2 as FQGNSA. The trim removed 3 bases at V and 8 bases at J, leaving 6 bases unmatched. The CDR3 protein is CASSFQGGEEKLFF. The CDR3 bases are TGTGCCAGCAGCTTTCAGGGGGGAGAGGAAAAACTGTTTTTT.